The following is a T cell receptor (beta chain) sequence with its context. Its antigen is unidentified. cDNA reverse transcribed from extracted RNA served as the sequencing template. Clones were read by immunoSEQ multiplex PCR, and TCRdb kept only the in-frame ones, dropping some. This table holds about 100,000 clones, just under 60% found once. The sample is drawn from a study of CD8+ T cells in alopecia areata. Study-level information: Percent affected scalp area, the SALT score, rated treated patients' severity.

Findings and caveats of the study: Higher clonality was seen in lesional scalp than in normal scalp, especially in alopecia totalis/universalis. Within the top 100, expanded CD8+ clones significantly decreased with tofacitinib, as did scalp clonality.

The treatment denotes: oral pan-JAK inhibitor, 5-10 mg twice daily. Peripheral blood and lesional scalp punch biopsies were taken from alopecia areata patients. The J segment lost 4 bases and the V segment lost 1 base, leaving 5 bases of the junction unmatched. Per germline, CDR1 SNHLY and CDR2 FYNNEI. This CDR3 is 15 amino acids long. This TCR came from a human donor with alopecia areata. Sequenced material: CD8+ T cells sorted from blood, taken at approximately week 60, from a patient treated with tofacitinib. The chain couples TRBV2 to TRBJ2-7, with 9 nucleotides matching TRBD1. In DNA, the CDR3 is TGTGCCAGCAGTGAAGACAGGGGGCTTGGGTACGAGCAGTACTTC. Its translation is CASSEDRGLGYEQYF.